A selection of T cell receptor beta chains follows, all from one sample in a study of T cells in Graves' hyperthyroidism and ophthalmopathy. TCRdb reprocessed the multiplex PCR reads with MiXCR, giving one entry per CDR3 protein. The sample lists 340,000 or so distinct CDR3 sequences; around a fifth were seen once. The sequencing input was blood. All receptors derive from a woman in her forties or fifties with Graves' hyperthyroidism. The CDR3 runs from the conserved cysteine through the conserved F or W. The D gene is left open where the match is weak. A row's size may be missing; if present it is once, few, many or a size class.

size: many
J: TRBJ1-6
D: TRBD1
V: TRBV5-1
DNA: TGCGCCAGCAGCTTGTCCGACAGGGAGGGATCACCCCTCCACTTT
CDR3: CASSLSDREGSPLHF

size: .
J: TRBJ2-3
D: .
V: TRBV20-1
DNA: TGCAGTGCCCCCGGACTAACGACAGATACGCAGTATTTT
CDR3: CSAPGLTTDTQYF

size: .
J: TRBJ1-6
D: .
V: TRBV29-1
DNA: TGCAGCGTCCGCGGCGCTGGCGGTAATAATTCACCCCTCCACTTT
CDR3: CSVRGAGGNNSPLHF

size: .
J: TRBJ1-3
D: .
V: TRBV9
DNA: TGTGCCAGCAGCGCTCAGAGAGATGGAAACACCATATATTTT
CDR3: CASSAQRDGNTIYF

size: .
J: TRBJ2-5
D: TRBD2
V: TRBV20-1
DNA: TGCAGTGCTAGAAGAGGGACTAGAGGAGAGACCCAGTACTTC
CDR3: CSARRGTRGETQYF

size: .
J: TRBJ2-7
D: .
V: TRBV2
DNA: TGTGCCAGCAGTTACGGGCCCGGAGACGAGCAGTACTTC
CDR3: CASSYGPGDEQYF

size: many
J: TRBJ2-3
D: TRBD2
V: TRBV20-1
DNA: TGCAGTGCTACCCGGAGTAGCGGGAGCACAGATACGCAGTATTTT
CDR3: CSATRSSGSTDTQYF

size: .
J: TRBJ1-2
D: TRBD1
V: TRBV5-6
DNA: TGTGCCAGCAGCTTGAACACAGGGGATGGCTACACCTTC
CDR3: CASSLNTGDGYTF

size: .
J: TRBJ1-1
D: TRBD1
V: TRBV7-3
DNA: TGTGCCAGCAGCTGGGACAGAGAGACTGAAGCTTTCTTT
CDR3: CASSWDRETEAFF

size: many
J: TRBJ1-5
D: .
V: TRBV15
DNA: TGTGCCACCAGCATTTCTACAGGGTGGGCCCAGCATTTT
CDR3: CATSISTGWAQHF

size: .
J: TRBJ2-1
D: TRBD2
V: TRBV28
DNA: TGTGCCAGCAGTTTGATTGGGGGAGGGCCTGGTGGGCAGTTCTTC
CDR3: CASSLIGGGPGGQFF

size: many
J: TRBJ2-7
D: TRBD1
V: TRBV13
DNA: TGTGCCAGCAGCTTAGCTGGACAGGGGCTTCGGGAGCAGTACTTC
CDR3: CASSLAGQGLREQYF

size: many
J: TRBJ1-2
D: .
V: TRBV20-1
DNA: TGCAGTGCTTCCGACAGAGACCATGGCTACACCTTC
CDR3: CSASDRDHGYTF

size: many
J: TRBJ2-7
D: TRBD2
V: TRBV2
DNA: TGTGCCAGCAGGGAGGGACTAGCGGACTCCTACGAGCAGTACTTC
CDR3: CASREGLADSYEQYF

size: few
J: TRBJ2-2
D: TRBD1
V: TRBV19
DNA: TGTGCCAGTAGTACCACTTTTACCCCGGGACAGGCGGATGGAAGGGAGCTGTTTTTT
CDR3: CASSTTFTPGQADGRELFF

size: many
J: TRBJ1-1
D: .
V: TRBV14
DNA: TGTGCCAGCAGTCTAAAAATGAACACTGAAGCTTTCTTT
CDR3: CASSLKMNTEAFF

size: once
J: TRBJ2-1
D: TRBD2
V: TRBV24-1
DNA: TGTGCCACCAGTGACCCCAGCGGGAGTCCTTACAATGAGCAGTTCTTC
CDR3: CATSDPSGSPYNEQFF

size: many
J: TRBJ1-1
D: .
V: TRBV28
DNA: TGTGCCAGCAGTTTCAAGGAAGAAGCTTTCTTT
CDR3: CASSFKEEAFF

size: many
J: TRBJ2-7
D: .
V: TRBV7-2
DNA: TGTGCCAGCAGCTTAGGAGGTCAGGGGGGCCACGAGCAGTACTTC
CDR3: CASSLGGQGGHEQYF

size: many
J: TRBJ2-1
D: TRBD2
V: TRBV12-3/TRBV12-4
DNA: TGTGCCAGCAGTAGACTAGCGGGAGGTCGCAATGAGCAGTTCTTC
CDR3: CASSRLAGGRNEQFF

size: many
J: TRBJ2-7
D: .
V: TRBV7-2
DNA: TGTGCCAGCAGCTTTCTAAGAGGGGCCCCCTACGAGCAGTACTTC
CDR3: CASSFLRGAPYEQYF

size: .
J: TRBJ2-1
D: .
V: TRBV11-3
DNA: TGTGCCAGCAGCTTAGGCGGTAGGGAAAACGAGCAGTTCTTC
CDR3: CASSLGGRENEQFF

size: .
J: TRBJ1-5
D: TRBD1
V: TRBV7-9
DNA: TGTGCCAGCAGCTTTGGGACAGGGGGAAATCAGCCCCAGCATTTT
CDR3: CASSFGTGGNQPQHF

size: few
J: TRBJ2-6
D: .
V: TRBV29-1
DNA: TGCAGCGTAAAGAGCTCTGGGGCCAACGTCCTGACTTTC
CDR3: CSVKSSGANVLTF

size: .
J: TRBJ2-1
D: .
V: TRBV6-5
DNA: TGTGCCAGCAGTTACTCGAACGGGCCTTTAACCTACAATGAGCAGTTCTTC
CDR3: CASSYSNGPLTYNEQFF

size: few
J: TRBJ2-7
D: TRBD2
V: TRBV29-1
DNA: TGCAGCGCCGCTCCAGCGGGAGCTCACGAGCAGTACTTC
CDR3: CSAAPAGAHEQYF